This T cell receptor (beta chain) was profiled in a study of identifying expanded T cells in peripheral blood. Clones were sequenced by immunoSEQ multiplex PCR, and TCRdb holds only the in-frame ones, with some missing. Altogether about 52,000 clones are present, approximately 79% being singletons, with the ten largest covering around 15%. This clone is classed as medium-sized. The CDR3 length is 13 residues. Germline V gene lookup returns CDR1 LNHNV and CDR2 YYDKDF (reference sequence). V gave up 5 bases and J gave up 11 bases, with 18 bases separating them. Sequenced material: blood. The receptor's source is a person aged 18 to 75 in good health. V is TRBV15 and J is TRBJ1-1; D ambiguous. This chain's CDR3 is CATSAQIGLKAFF. The CDR3 bases are TGTGCCACCAGCGCCCAGATAGGGCTGAAGGCTTTCTTT.